The present T cell receptor (beta chain) was sequenced within a study of blood T cell repertoires in COVID-19. Germline CDR1 SGHAT, CDR2 FQNNGV. J was trimmed by 4 bases and V by 1 base; bases with no gene match: 5. CDR3 length: 15 residues. Libraries were prepared by immunoSEQ multiplex PCR; TCRdb keeps only in-frame clonotypes and omits some of them. The table records approximately 280,000 clones, approximately 90% of them present only once. The specimen sequenced was peripheral blood. The J gene is TRBJ2-7, the V gene TRBV11-2, with 9 bases aligning to TRBD1. The sequence came from a woman aged 25 to 45 with COVID-19, enrolled during active disease. Here the CDR3 reads CASSLVGTGIYEQYF. CDR3 coding DNA: TGTGCCAGCAGCTTAGTGGGGACAGGGATTTACGAGCAGTACTTC. Full variable domain (missing parts from reference TRBV11-2 and TRBJ2-7): EAGVAQSPRYKIIEKRQSVAFWCNPISGHATLYWYQQILGQGPKLLIQFQNNGVVDDSQLPKDRFSAERLKGVDSTLKIQPAKLEDSAVYLCASSLVGTGIYEQYFGPGTRLTVT.